This entry is about one TCR beta chain. Its matching antigen is unknown. Overall study findings and caveats: Tumor-infiltrating Treg TCR alpha and beta sequences overlapped most with tumor naive CD4+ T cells, then blood naive. Tumor memory CD4+ T cell TCR gene usage was found to cluster with blood and lymph node memory CD4+ cells and with lymph node naive CD4+ cells.

CDR1 is SGHRS, CDR2 YFSETQ, per germline. This CDR3 contains 16 residues. The V end was cut by 0 bases, the J end by 2 bases, with 14 bases between. Semi-nested PCR with Nested Universal Primer A followed constant-region reverse priming of full-length variable regions. Each CDR3 protein is one row after TCRdb ran MiXCR on the 5' RACE reads. Here the sample spans 30,000 to 40,000 distinct CDR3 sequences, about 28% being singletons. This TCR was recovered from a female donor with breast cancer. The sample was naive CD4+ T cells sorted from a lymph node. As for subset: naive CD4+ T cells, CD4+CD45RA+CD25-. The rearrangement links TRBV5-1 to TRBJ2-5; D remains ambiguous. CDR3 bases: TGCGCCAGCAGCTTGGTTCCCCTTAGCCCTCAAGAGACCCAGTACTTC. This gives the protein CASSLVPLSPQETQYF.